This is a list of T cell receptor beta chains from one sample in a study of CD8 T cells in Susac syndrome. Via MiXCR, TCRdb re-called the immunoSEQ multiplex PCR reads, giving one row per CDR3 protein. The sample gives about 190,000 distinct CDR3 sequences, around nine tenths of which show up once; 0.085% to 0.09% is in the top ten. The sample taken for sequencing was CD4+ T cells from PBMCs. The receptor set was obtained from a human donor with Susac syndrome. Each CDR3 is given with its conserved first and last residue. A D gene is named only where the DNA matches it firmly. Only part of the rows carry a size: once, few, many, or a class if the clone is expanded.

CDR3nt: TGTGCCTGGAGTGGTGGAGGAGCGGGGGCTAAGCAGTATTTT
CDR3aa: CAWSGGGAGAKQYF
abundance: NA
v_gene: TRBV30
j_gene: TRBJ2-3
d_gene: TRBD2

CDR3nt: TGTGCCAGCAGCACCGGACTAGCGGGAGGTCCAGATACGCAGTATTTT
CDR3aa: CASSTGLAGGPDTQYF
abundance: NA
v_gene: TRBV11-2
j_gene: TRBJ2-3
d_gene: TRBD2

CDR3nt: TGTGCCATCAGTGGGACAAGCTCCTACAATGAGCAGTTCTTC
CDR3aa: CAISGTSSYNEQFF
abundance: NA
v_gene: TRBV10-3
j_gene: TRBJ2-1
d_gene: NA

CDR3nt: TGCGCCAGCAGCCTTAGACAGGGGGCGCGAAACATTCAGTACTTC
CDR3aa: CASSLRQGARNIQYF
abundance: NA
v_gene: TRBV5-1
j_gene: TRBJ2-4
d_gene: TRBD1

CDR3nt: TGTGCCAGCAGTTCCCCTAGGAGGGAGACCCAGTACTTC
CDR3aa: CASSSPRRETQYF
abundance: NA
v_gene: TRBV13
j_gene: TRBJ2-5
d_gene: NA

CDR3nt: TGTGCCAGCAGCCAGACAGGGGGGACCCAGTACTTC
CDR3aa: CASSQTGGTQYF
abundance: NA
v_gene: TRBV7-9
j_gene: TRBJ2-5
d_gene: TRBD1

CDR3nt: TGTGCCAGCAGCCCGGGACGGGAAAAACTGTTTTTT
CDR3aa: CASSPGREKLFF
abundance: NA
v_gene: TRBV14
j_gene: TRBJ1-4
d_gene: NA

CDR3nt: TGTGCCAGCACAAGAGGGGGATTCGGGAACACTGAAGCTTTCTTT
CDR3aa: CASTRGGFGNTEAFF
abundance: NA
v_gene: TRBV6-6
j_gene: TRBJ1-1
d_gene: NA

CDR3nt: TGTGCCTGGAGTTTAATAGCGGGGGGGCCGACGACCTGGGAGACCCAGTACTTC
CDR3aa: CAWSLIAGGPTTWETQYF
abundance: NA
v_gene: TRBV30
j_gene: TRBJ2-5
d_gene: TRBD2

CDR3nt: TGTGCCAGCAGCCAAGAGGGCATCGTTAGCTCCTACGAGCAGTACTTC
CDR3aa: CASSQEGIVSSYEQYF
abundance: NA
v_gene: TRBV3-1
j_gene: TRBJ2-7
d_gene: NA

CDR3nt: TGTGCCAGCATAGTACCCCAAGAGACCCAGTACTTC
CDR3aa: CASIVPQETQYF
abundance: once
v_gene: TRBV6-9
j_gene: TRBJ2-5
d_gene: NA

CDR3nt: TGCGCCAGCAGCCAATTGGTAGCGGGGGGCTACAATGAGCAGTTCTTC
CDR3aa: CASSQLVAGGYNEQFF
abundance: NA
v_gene: TRBV4-1
j_gene: TRBJ2-1
d_gene: TRBD2

CDR3nt: TGTGCCAGCAGCTTAGCGGGGGCCACAGATACGCAGTATTTT
CDR3aa: CASSLAGATDTQYF
abundance: NA
v_gene: TRBV7-2
j_gene: TRBJ2-3
d_gene: NA

CDR3nt: TGTGCCAGCAGCTCACCGGGCGCAGGGGGCGACTACAATGAGCAGTTCTTC
CDR3aa: CASSSPGAGGDYNEQFF
abundance: NA
v_gene: TRBV7-9
j_gene: TRBJ2-1
d_gene: TRBD1

CDR3nt: TGTGCCAGCAGTTTGTGGGTCGAGCAGTACTTC
CDR3aa: CASSLWVEQYF
abundance: NA
v_gene: TRBV28
j_gene: TRBJ2-7
d_gene: NA

CDR3nt: TGTGCCAGCAGTGGAATGGGACAGTCCTCCAAATTTAACTATGGCTACACCTTC
CDR3aa: CASSGMGQSSKFNYGYTF
abundance: NA
v_gene: TRBV12-3/TRBV12-4
j_gene: TRBJ1-2
d_gene: TRBD1

CDR3nt: TGCAGTGCTAGAGCGGGGGCGGGCTCCTATAATTCACCCCTCCACTTT
CDR3aa: CSARAGAGSYNSPLHF
abundance: NA
v_gene: TRBV20-1
j_gene: TRBJ1-6
d_gene: NA

CDR3nt: TGTGCCAGCAGCCGGGACAGGGGAGACAGTGAGCAGTTCTTC
CDR3aa: CASSRDRGDSEQFF
abundance: NA
v_gene: TRBV2
j_gene: TRBJ2-1
d_gene: TRBD1

CDR3nt: TGCGCCAGCAGCTTGGGACTAGCGGGGGACCCGACCTACAATGAGCAGTTCTTC
CDR3aa: CASSLGLAGDPTYNEQFF
abundance: NA
v_gene: TRBV5-1
j_gene: TRBJ2-1
d_gene: TRBD2

CDR3nt: TGTGCCAGCAGTTTATCTTGGACTAACACCTACGAGCAGTACTTC
CDR3aa: CASSLSWTNTYEQYF
abundance: once
v_gene: TRBV27
j_gene: TRBJ2-7
d_gene: NA

CDR3nt: TGTGCCATCAGTGGGGAGGGGGGAAAGGCTTCACCCCTCCACTTT
CDR3aa: CAISGEGGKASPLHF
abundance: once
v_gene: TRBV10-3
j_gene: TRBJ1-6
d_gene: NA

CDR3nt: TGTGCCAGCGGCCCAAGATTAGGGCCCTTCTTTTATGGCTACACCTTC
CDR3aa: CASGPRLGPFFYGYTF
abundance: NA
v_gene: TRBV3-1
j_gene: TRBJ1-2
d_gene: NA

CDR3nt: TGCAGTGCTGCATACCGGAACACTGAAGCTTTCTTT
CDR3aa: CSAAYRNTEAFF
abundance: NA
v_gene: TRBV20-1
j_gene: TRBJ1-1
d_gene: NA

CDR3nt: TGCAGTGCTAGAGATGTCGGGGTGATGGGTCAGCCCCAGCATTTT
CDR3aa: CSARDVGVMGQPQHF
abundance: NA
v_gene: TRBV20-1
j_gene: TRBJ1-5
d_gene: NA

CDR3nt: TGTGCCAGCTCACCAGGGATAGGAGAGACCCAGTACTTC
CDR3aa: CASSPGIGETQYF
abundance: NA
v_gene: TRBV18
j_gene: TRBJ2-5
d_gene: NA

CDR3nt: TGCAGTGCTAGTTCATTCGGGGACAGGGATCAGCCCCAGCATTTT
CDR3aa: CSASSFGDRDQPQHF
abundance: NA
v_gene: TRBV20-1
j_gene: TRBJ1-5
d_gene: TRBD1

CDR3nt: TGCGCCAGCAGCCAAGGCCTAGCGGGGGAATTCTACGAGCAGTACTTC
CDR3aa: CASSQGLAGEFYEQYF
abundance: NA
v_gene: TRBV4-1
j_gene: TRBJ2-7
d_gene: TRBD2

CDR3nt: TGTGCCAGCGGGACCTACGAGCAGTACTTC
CDR3aa: CASGTYEQYF
abundance: NA
v_gene: TRBV28
j_gene: TRBJ2-7
d_gene: NA

CDR3nt: TGTGCCAGCAGCCGGGAGGGGCAGCAGCCCCAGCATTTT
CDR3aa: CASSREGQQPQHF
abundance: NA
v_gene: TRBV3-1
j_gene: TRBJ1-5
d_gene: NA

CDR3nt: TGTGCCAGCAGTTTTTCCGGGAGGGAGCAGTACTTC
CDR3aa: CASSFSGREQYF
abundance: few
v_gene: TRBV28
j_gene: TRBJ2-7
d_gene: TRBD2

CDR3nt: TGTGCCAGCAGCGTAGCCCCTAACACTGAAGCTTTCTTT
CDR3aa: CASSVAPNTEAFF
abundance: NA
v_gene: TRBV9
j_gene: TRBJ1-1
d_gene: NA

CDR3nt: TGTGCCACCAGTGGAAGGGGATCGGGGGGCGAGCAGTACTTC
CDR3aa: CATSGRGSGGEQYF
abundance: NA
v_gene: TRBV24-1
j_gene: TRBJ2-7
d_gene: TRBD2

CDR3nt: TGTGCCAGCCTTCGGGTGGGGGCAGAGACCCAGTACTTC
CDR3aa: CASLRVGAETQYF
abundance: NA
v_gene: TRBV12-3/TRBV12-4
j_gene: TRBJ2-5
d_gene: NA

CDR3nt: TGTGCCAGCAGCTTAAAAGTCGTTAGCTCTGGAAACACCATATATTTT
CDR3aa: CASSLKVVSSGNTIYF
abundance: NA
v_gene: TRBV7-9
j_gene: TRBJ1-3
d_gene: NA

CDR3nt: TGTGCCAGCAGCTTAGTGGCATTGGTTCTACAGTACGAGCAGTACTTC
CDR3aa: CASSLVALVLQYEQYF
abundance: NA
v_gene: TRBV7-8
j_gene: TRBJ2-7
d_gene: NA

CDR3nt: TGTGCCTGGAGTGTACAGGGCATTAACTATGGCTACACCTTC
CDR3aa: CAWSVQGINYGYTF
abundance: NA
v_gene: TRBV30
j_gene: TRBJ1-2
d_gene: NA

CDR3nt: TGCAGCGTTGACGAGGGATTTAATGAGCAGTTCTTC
CDR3aa: CSVDEGFNEQFF
abundance: NA
v_gene: TRBV29-1
j_gene: TRBJ2-1
d_gene: NA

CDR3nt: TGTGCCACCAGCAGAGATATGGCGACCGAGCAGTACTTC
CDR3aa: CATSRDMATEQYF
abundance: few
v_gene: TRBV15
j_gene: TRBJ2-7
d_gene: NA

CDR3nt: TGTGCCAGCAGGCATCCGGGACAGGGCCCACTCTACGAGCAGTACTTC
CDR3aa: CASRHPGQGPLYEQYF
abundance: NA
v_gene: TRBV28
j_gene: TRBJ2-7
d_gene: TRBD1

CDR3nt: TGTGCCAGCAGCTTAAGCCCAGCACAAGAGACCCAGTACTTC
CDR3aa: CASSLSPAQETQYF
abundance: NA
v_gene: TRBV7-3
j_gene: TRBJ2-5
d_gene: NA

CDR3nt: TGTGCTAGTGGTCTCCGGGACAGCTACGAGCAGTACTTC
CDR3aa: CASGLRDSYEQYF
abundance: NA
v_gene: TRBV12-5
j_gene: TRBJ2-7
d_gene: TRBD1

CDR3nt: TGTGCCAGCAGTGAAAACTACGTGACCAATGAGCAGTTCTTC
CDR3aa: CASSENYVTNEQFF
abundance: NA
v_gene: TRBV2
j_gene: TRBJ2-1
d_gene: NA

CDR3nt: TGCGCCAGCAGTTGGGACAGCTCTGGGGCCAACGTCCTGACTTTC
CDR3aa: CASSWDSSGANVLTF
abundance: NA
v_gene: TRBV10-2
j_gene: TRBJ2-6
d_gene: TRBD1

CDR3nt: TGTGCCAGTAGATCCCTAGACAGGGTGAATCAGCCCCAGCATTTT
CDR3aa: CASRSLDRVNQPQHF
abundance: NA
v_gene: TRBV19
j_gene: TRBJ1-5
d_gene: TRBD1

CDR3nt: TGCGCCAGCAGCTTTAGCGCTAGGGAGTTTGACGAGCAGTACTTC
CDR3aa: CASSFSAREFDEQYF
abundance: few
v_gene: TRBV5-1
j_gene: TRBJ2-7
d_gene: NA

CDR3nt: TGCAGCGTAAGACCAGTGCTCGGGACCCAGTACTTC
CDR3aa: CSVRPVLGTQYF
abundance: NA
v_gene: TRBV29-1
j_gene: TRBJ2-5
d_gene: NA

CDR3nt: TGTGCCAGCAGTTTTCGTGCTGAGCAGTTCTTC
CDR3aa: CASSFRAEQFF
abundance: once
v_gene: TRBV28
j_gene: TRBJ2-1
d_gene: NA

CDR3nt: TGTGCCAGCAGCTCTACGATAGACAGGGGGCTAGGAGATGAGCAGTTCTTC
CDR3aa: CASSSTIDRGLGDEQFF
abundance: once
v_gene: TRBV5-4
j_gene: TRBJ2-1
d_gene: TRBD1